The 10 T cell receptor beta chains below were found in one sample sequenced in a study of Ad26.COV2.S vaccination and SARS-CoV-2 variants. The data were produced by immunoSEQ multiplex PCR, yet TCRdb's version contains in-frame clones alone and is incomplete. The repertoire has around 45,000 clones, 65% to 90% of them found once; the top ten carry around half. This specimen consisted of peripheral blood, obtained after recovery from COVID-19. The receptors here all came from a human donor who had recovered from COVID-19.

This sequence joins TRBV9 and TRBJ1-2; TRBD1 might be the D (5 bases). The length of the CDR3 is 17 residues. Germline CDR1 is SGDLS and CDR2 is YYNGEE. With 0 bases removed from V and 0 bases from J, the gap between germline ends came to 15 bases. The CDR3 sequence is CASSVGARGEANYGYTF. For the CDR3, the DNA is TGTGCCAGCAGCGTAGGGGCCCGGGGGGAAGCTAACTATGGCTACACCTTC.

This clone has more than one count but fewer than ten. This chain connects TRBV5-6 to TRBJ1-5; no clear D gene. V was cut by 2 bases and J by 4 bases, with 10 bases left in between. CDR1 and CDR2 from the germline V gene are SGHDT and YYEEEE. The CDR3 loop spans 14 amino acids. CDR3 nucleotide sequence: TGTGCCAGCAGCTTATTCTCGGGGAATCAGCCCCAGCATTTT. It translates to CASSLFSGNQPQHF. Combining the CDR3 with reference TRBV5-6 and TRBJ1-5 gives the whole variable domain DAGVTQSPTHLIKTRGQQVTLRCSPKSGHDTVSWYQQALGQGPQFIFQYYEEEERQRGNFPDRFSGHQFPNYSSELNVNALLLGDSALYLCASSLFSGNQPQHFGDGTRLSIL.

This clone appeared a single time. This chain joins TRBV5-1 and TRBJ2-7, with 7 bases fitting TRBD2. Trimming took 4 bases from V and 0 from J; bases not matched to a gene: 7. The CDR3 consists of 15 residues. Per the germline V gene, CDR1 is SGHRS and CDR2 is YFSETQ. This CDR3 is CASSPRAGLSYEQYV. In nucleotides, the CDR3 is TGCGCCAGCAGCCCAAGAGCGGGGCTCTCCTACGAGCAGTACGTC.

This clone was counted once. V usage is TRBV6-5 and J usage is TRBJ2-1; 9 nucleotides agree with TRBD1. The CDR3 runs to 13 residues. Germline values: CDR1 MNHEY, CDR2 SVGAGI. V shed 6 bases and J 8 bases; nucleotides not matched to a gene: 5. The chain's CDR3 is CASRGTGWDEQFF. The CDR3 DNA sequence: TGTGCCAGCAGAGGGACAGGGTGGGATGAGCAGTTCTTC.

The chain couples TRBV27 to TRBJ1-1, with 8 bases that match TRBD1. Germline trimming cut 4 bases from V and 4 bases from J; bases unmatched to any gene: 17. CDR3 length: 18 amino acids. Germline V gives CDR1 MNHEY, CDR2 SMNVEV (reference sequence). CDR3 protein: CASSSRAPGQVVGTEAFF. The CDR3, as DNA: TGTGCCAGCAGTTCCCGAGCGCCGGGACAGGTAGTCGGCACTGAAGCTTTCTTT.

This chain connects TRBV19 to TRBJ2-7, with D uncertain. CDR3 length equals 13 residues. Germline values: CDR1 LNHDA, CDR2 SQIVND (reference sequence). V lost 3 bases and J lost 0, with 6 bases in between. CDR3 region: CASSIASSYEQYF. The DNA of the CDR3 is TGTGCCAGTAGTATTGCCAGCTCCTACGAGCAGTACTTC.

This chain uses TRBV11-2 with TRBJ2-3; possible D gene TRBD2, 5 bases. Trimming pared 6 bases from V and 2 bases from J, leaving 12 bases between. The CDR3 is 14 residues long. Per germline, CDR1 SGHAT and CDR2 FQNNGV. For the CDR3, the DNA is TGTGCCAGCAGGTTTCAAGCGGCCACAGATACGCAGTATTTT. Protein product: CASRFQAATDTQYF.

V and J are TRBV6-5 and TRBJ2-7; 8 nucleotides agree with TRBD1. Germline values: CDR1 MNHEY, CDR2 SVGAGI. V dropped 4 bases and J dropped 2; count of bases not matched to a gene: 4. This CDR3 is 14 amino acids long. CDR3 region: CASSSDRGAYEQYF. Here the CDR3 DNA reads TGTGCCAGCAGTTCTGACAGGGGCGCCTACGAGCAGTACTTC.

The V and J genes are TRBV5-1 and TRBJ1-2, with TRBD1 identical over 10 bases. V lost 3 bases, J lost 3 bases, and 2 bases stayed unmatched. Germline loops: CDR1 SGHRS, CDR2 YFSETQ. This CDR3 has 14 amino acids. The CDR3 DNA reads TGCGCCAGCAGCTCCGGGACAGGGGACTATGGCTACACCTTC. This sequence encodes CASSSGTGDYGYTF.

The V call is TRBV5-1, the J call TRBJ2-6, with D possibly TRBD2 on 6 matching bases. The CDR3 has 15 amino acids. With 7 bases removed from V and 0 bases from J, the gap between germline ends came to 11 bases. Germline V gene data show CDR1 as SGHRS and CDR2 as YFSETQ. CDR3 in amino acids: CASAPGGSGANVLTF. CDR3 DNA: TGCGCCAGCGCTCCCGGGGGCTCTGGGGCCAACGTCCTGACTTTC. The full variable domain, in which reference TRBV5-1 and TRBJ2-6 provide the parts outside the CDR3, is KAGVTQTPRYLIKTRGQQVTLSCSPISGHRSVSWYQQTPGQGLQFLFEYFSETQRNKGNFPGRFSGRQFSNSRSEMNVSTLELGDSALYLCASAPGGSGANVLTFGAGSRLTVL.